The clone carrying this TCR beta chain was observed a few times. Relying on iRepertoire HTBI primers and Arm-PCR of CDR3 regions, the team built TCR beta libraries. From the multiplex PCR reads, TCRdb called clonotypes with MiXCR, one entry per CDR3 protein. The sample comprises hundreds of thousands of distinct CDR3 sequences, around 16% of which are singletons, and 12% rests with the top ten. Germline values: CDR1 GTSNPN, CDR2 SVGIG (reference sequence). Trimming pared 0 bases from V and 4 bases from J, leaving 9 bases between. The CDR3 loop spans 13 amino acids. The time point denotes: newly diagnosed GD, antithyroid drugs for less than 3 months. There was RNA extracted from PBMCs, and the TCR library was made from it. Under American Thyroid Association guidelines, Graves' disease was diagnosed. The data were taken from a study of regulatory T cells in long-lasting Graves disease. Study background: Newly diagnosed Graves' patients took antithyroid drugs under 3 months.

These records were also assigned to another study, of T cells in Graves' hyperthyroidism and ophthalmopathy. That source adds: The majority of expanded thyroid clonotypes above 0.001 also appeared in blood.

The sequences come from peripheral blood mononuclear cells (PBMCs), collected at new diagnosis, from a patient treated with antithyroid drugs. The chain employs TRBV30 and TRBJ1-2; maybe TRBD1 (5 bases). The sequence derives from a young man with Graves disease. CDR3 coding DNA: TGTGCCTGGAGTGTCGGACATTTCTATGGCTACACCTTC. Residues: CAWSVGHFYGYTF.